The 16 T cell receptor beta chains listed next were all sequenced from one sample in a study of cytomegalovirus exposure and HLA in healthy donors. TCRdb keeps only in-frame clones here, not all; method: immunoSEQ multiplex PCR. The table lists 300,000 to 400,000 clones, just over 85% of them singletons. Sequenced: PBMCs. The origin of the receptors is a woman younger than 30 in good health and CMV-seronegative.

This clone turned up a few times. The chain couples TRBV11-2 to TRBJ1-2; 8 bases are a match to TRBD1. This CDR3 is 13 amino acids long. The V gene's germline CDR1 is SGHAT and CDR2 FQNNGV. The V gene end was trimmed by 5 bases and the J gene end by 2 bases; junction bases not matched to a gene: 1. The CDR3 nucleotides read TGTGCCAGCAGCCGACAGGGGAACTATGGCTACACCTTC. Protein sequence: CASSRQGNYGYTF.

This chain joins TRBV27 and TRBJ2-1; 8 nucleotides align to TRBD2. The CDR3 length is 16 residues. Unmatched junction bases numbered 5, after V lost 0 bases and J lost 4 bases. Germline loops: CDR1 MNHEY, CDR2 SMNVEV (reference sequence). This chain's CDR3 is CASSLSPSGGYNEQFF. The CDR3 DNA reads as TGTGCCAGCAGTTTATCCCCTTCGGGGGGGTACAATGAGCAGTTCTTC.

The chain couples TRBV11-2 to TRBJ2-7; D not resolved. Trimming left V 0 bases short and J 0 bases short, with 9 bases between. Germline CDR1 SGHAT, CDR2 FQNNGV. This CDR3 region has 15 residues. CDR3 protein: CASSLDEFLSYEQYF. Here the CDR3 DNA reads TGTGCCAGCAGCTTAGACGAGTTTCTCTCCTACGAGCAGTACTTC.

This chain's CDR3 is CASSLVASGVFQETQYF. CDR3 bases: TGCGCCAGCAGCTTGGTGGCTAGCGGGGTCTTCCAAGAGACCCAGTACTTC. The chain employs TRBV5-1 and TRBJ2-5, with 9 bases aligning to TRBD2. The CDR3 totals 17 residues. Germline V gene sequence: CDR1 SGHRS, CDR2 YFSETQ. Unmatched junction bases numbered 7, after V lost 0 bases and J lost 1 base. Looking up the rest from reference TRBV5-1 and TRBJ2-5 gives the full variable domain: KAGVTQTPRYLIKTRGQQVTLSCSPISGHRSVSWYQQTPGQGLQFLFEYFSETQRNKGNFPGRFSGRQFSNSRSEMNVSTLELGDSALYLCASSLVASGVFQETQYFGPGTRLLVL.

This rearrangement joins TRBV27 to TRBJ2-1; 9 bases match TRBD2. This CDR3 region has 16 residues. Germline loops: CDR1 MNHEY, CDR2 SMNVEV (reference sequence). The V and J ends lost 2 bases and 6 bases, in that order; junction bases with no gene match: 8. The CDR3 bases are TGTGCCAGCAGTTTAGGGTCGCGGGGGGGCACCAATGAGCAGTTCTTC. The encoded protein is CASSLGSRGGTNEQFF.

The count of this clone is one. The chain carries TRBV6-1 and TRBJ2-1; TRBD2 agrees at 8 bases. Germline V lookup: CDR1 MNHNS, CDR2 SASEGT. Losses at the gene ends were 5 bases for V and 3 bases for J; bases not matched to a gene: 3. This CDR3 spans 14 amino acids. CDR3 amino acids: CASSTGTSYNEQFF. DNA of the CDR3: TGTGCCAGCAGTACCGGGACTAGCTACAATGAGCAGTTCTTC.

The sample holds one count of this clone. CDR3 in DNA: TGTGCCAGCAGACTACTTTTGAACTACGAGCAGTACTTC. Protein product: CASRLLLNYEQYF. This chain connects TRBV6-5 to TRBJ2-7; no reliable D call. The CDR3 totals 13 residues. Deletions cut 6 bases from V and 3 bases from J, with 12 bases between. Germline V gene sequence: CDR1 MNHEY, CDR2 SVGAGI.

This clone was seen a few times. The rearrangement uses TRBV12-5 and TRBJ2-1; no clear D. The V gene's germline CDR1 is LGHNT and CDR2 FRNRAP. The CDR3 sequence is 14 residues long. V dropped 1 base and J dropped 8 bases, with 12 bases sitting between them. This CDR3 is CASGLASRIDEQFF. Here the CDR3 DNA reads TGTGCTAGTGGTTTGGCCTCTAGGATCGATGAGCAGTTCTTC.

The chain uses TRBV9 and TRBJ2-2; TRBD2 aligns across 14 bases. This CDR3 comprises 18 residues. V was clipped by 0 bases and J by 3 bases; unmatched bases: 4. Germline CDR1 is SGDLS and CDR2 is YYNGEE. The CDR3 is CASSVDPGLAGDTGELFF. The CDR3 DNA reads as TGTGCCAGCAGCGTAGATCCGGGACTAGCGGGAGACACCGGGGAGCTGTTTTTT.

This chain uses TRBV27 with TRBJ2-7; no firm D call. Germline loops: CDR1 MNHEY, CDR2 SMNVEV (reference sequence). The CDR3 extends over 13 amino acids. Trimming pared 6 bases from V and 4 bases from J, leaving 13 bases between. The CDR3 bases are TGTGCCAGCAGACTGGGCCGATCTTACGAGCAGTACTTC. This gives the protein CASRLGRSYEQYF.

V is TRBV27 and J is TRBJ1-3; 8 bases align to TRBD1. The CDR3 runs to 15 residues. Germline-derived CDR1 and CDR2 are MNHEY and SMNVEV (reference sequence). Trimming removed 4 bases from V and 3 bases from J; junction bases left unmatched: 5. DNA for the CDR3: TGTGCCAGCAGTTCGCGGACAGGGTATGGAAACACCATATATTTT. This codes for CASSSRTGYGNTIYF.

The chain recombines TRBV9 with TRBJ1-5, with TRBD1 matching 7 bases. V dropped 3 bases and J dropped 11; count of bases not matched to a gene: 8. Germline values: CDR1 SGDLS, CDR2 YYNGEE. This CDR3 is 13 amino acids long. The CDR3 DNA is TGTGCCAGCAGCGATGATAACAGGGGAACCCAGCATTTT. Translating gives CASSDDNRGTQHF.

The chain recombines TRBV4-1 with TRBJ1-3; the D is unclear. CDR1 MGHRA and CDR2 YSYEKL come from the germline V gene. V was clipped by 1 base and J by 1 base, with 5 bases between them. This CDR3 is built from 14 residues. The CDR3 loop reads CASSQATSGNTIYF. The DNA of the CDR3 is TGCGCCAGCAGCCAAGCGACATCTGGAAACACCATATATTTT.

This clone was seen a single time. This sequence joins TRBV5-6 and TRBJ1-2, with 9 bases that match TRBD1. The CDR3 has 16 amino acids. The germline V gene encodes CDR1 SGHDT and CDR2 YYEEEE. V was clipped by 4 bases and J by 2 bases; unmatched bases: 9. CDR3 coding DNA: TGTGCCAGCAGCGGGGGGACAGGGATGAACAACTATGGCTACACCTTC. Its protein product is CASSGGTGMNNYGYTF.

This clone has just one count. The V and J genes are TRBV27 and TRBJ2-1; perhaps TRBD1 as D (6 bases). The CDR3 runs 12 residues. Trimming pared 3 bases from V and 7 bases from J, leaving 7 bases between. Germline CDR1 MNHEY, CDR2 SMNVEV (reference sequence). This chain's CDR3 is CASSLDSNEQFF. For the CDR3, the DNA is TGTGCCAGCAGTTTGGACAGTAATGAGCAGTTCTTC.

The J gene is TRBJ2-3, the V gene TRBV30, with D perhaps matching TRBD2 (6 bases). The V end lost 5 bases, the J end lost 6 bases, and 21 bases lay between the germline ends. Germline assignment: CDR1 GTSNPN and CDR2 SVGIG (reference sequence). The CDR3 runs to 15 residues. The CDR3 region has the DNA TGTGCCTGGTCTGGGACTGGAGGCCCCATGGATACGCAGTATTTT. Protein product: CAWSGTGGPMDTQYF.